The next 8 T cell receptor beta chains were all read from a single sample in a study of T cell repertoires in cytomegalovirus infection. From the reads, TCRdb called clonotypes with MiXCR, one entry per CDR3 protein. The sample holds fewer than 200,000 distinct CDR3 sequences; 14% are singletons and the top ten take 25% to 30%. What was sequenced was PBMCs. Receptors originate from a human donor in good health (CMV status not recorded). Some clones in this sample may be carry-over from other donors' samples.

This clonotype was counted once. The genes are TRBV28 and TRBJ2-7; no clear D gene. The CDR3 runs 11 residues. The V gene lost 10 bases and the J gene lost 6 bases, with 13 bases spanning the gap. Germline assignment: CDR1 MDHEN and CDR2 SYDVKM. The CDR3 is CATLHRREQYF. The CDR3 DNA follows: TGTGCCACCCTCCACCGACGCGAGCAGTACTTC. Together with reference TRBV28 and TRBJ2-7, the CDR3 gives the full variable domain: DVKVTQSSRYLVKRTGEKVFLECVQDMDHENMFWYRQDPGLGLRLIYFSYDVKMKEKGDIPEGYSVSREKKERFSLILESASTNQTSMYLCATLHRREQYFGPGTRLTVT.

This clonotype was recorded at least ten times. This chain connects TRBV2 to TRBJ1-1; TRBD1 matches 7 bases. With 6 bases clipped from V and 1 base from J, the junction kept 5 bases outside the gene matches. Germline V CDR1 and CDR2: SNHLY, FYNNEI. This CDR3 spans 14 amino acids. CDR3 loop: CASSKQGQNTEAFF. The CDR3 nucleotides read TGTGCCAGCAGCAAACAGGGGCAGAACACTGAAGCTTTCTTT.

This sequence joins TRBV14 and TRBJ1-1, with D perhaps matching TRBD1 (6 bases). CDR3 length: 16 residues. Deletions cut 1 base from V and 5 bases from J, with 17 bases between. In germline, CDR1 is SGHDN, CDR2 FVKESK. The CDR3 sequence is CASSQVRGPFGTEAFF. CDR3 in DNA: TGTGCCAGCAGCCAAGTCAGGGGACCCTTCGGGACTGAAGCTTTCTTT.

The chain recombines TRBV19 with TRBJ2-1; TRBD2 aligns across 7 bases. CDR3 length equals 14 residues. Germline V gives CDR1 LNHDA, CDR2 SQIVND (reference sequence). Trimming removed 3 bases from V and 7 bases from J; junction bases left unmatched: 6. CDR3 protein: CASSIGTTLNEQFF. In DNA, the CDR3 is TGTGCCAGTAGTATTGGGACTACCCTGAATGAGCAGTTCTTC. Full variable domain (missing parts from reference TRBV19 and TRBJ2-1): DGGITQSPKYLFRKEGQNVTLSCEQNLNHDAMYWYRQDPGQGLRLIYYSQIVNDFQKGDIAEGYSVSREKKESFPLTVTSAQKNPTAFYLCASSIGTTLNEQFFGPGTRLTVL.

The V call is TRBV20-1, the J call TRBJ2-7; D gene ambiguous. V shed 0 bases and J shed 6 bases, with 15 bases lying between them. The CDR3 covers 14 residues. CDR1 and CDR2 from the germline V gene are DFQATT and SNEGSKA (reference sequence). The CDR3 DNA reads TGCAGTGCTAGAGATCGGGCAGAGTGGCGCGAGCAGTACTTC. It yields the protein CSARDRAEWREQYF.

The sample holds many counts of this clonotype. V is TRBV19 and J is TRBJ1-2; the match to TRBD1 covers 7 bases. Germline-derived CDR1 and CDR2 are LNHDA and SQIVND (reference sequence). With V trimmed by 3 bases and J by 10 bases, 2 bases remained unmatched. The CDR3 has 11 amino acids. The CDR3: CASSIGTAYTF. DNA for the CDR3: TGTGCCAGTAGTATCGGGACAGCCTACACCTTC.

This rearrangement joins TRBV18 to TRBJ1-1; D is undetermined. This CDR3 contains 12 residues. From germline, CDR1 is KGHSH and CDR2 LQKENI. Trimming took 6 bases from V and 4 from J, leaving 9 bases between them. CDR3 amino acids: CASSGVGTEAFF. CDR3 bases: TGTGCCAGCTCGGGAGTGGGCACTGAAGCTTTCTTT.

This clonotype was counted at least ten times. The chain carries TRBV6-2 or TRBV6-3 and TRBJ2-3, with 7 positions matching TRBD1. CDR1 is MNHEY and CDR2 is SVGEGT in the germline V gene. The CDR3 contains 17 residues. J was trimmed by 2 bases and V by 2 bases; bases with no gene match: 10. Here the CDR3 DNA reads TGTGCCAGCAGTTACGGGACCAGGGACAGAAACACAGATACGCAGTATTTT. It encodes CASSYGTRDRNTDTQYF.